The 32 T cell receptor beta chains presented below share a single source sample, sequenced in a study of patients and donors after allogeneic stem cell transplantation. MiXCR, run by TCRdb on the RT-PCR reads, gives a single entry per CDR3 protein. The sample records around 200,000 distinct CDR3 sequences, around two fifths being singletons. Input material: blood, either unsorted or a sorted T cell fraction (not recorded which). Receptors originate from a human donor who was either an allogeneic HSCT recipient or a stem cell or donor lymphocyte infusion donor (not recorded which). It is not recorded whose cells these are; they may come from a transplant donor.

In this sample, this clonotype turned up once. The chain is built from TRBV30 and TRBJ1-5; 8 nucleotides match TRBD1. The CDR3 runs to 17 residues. CDR1 and CDR2 (germline): GTSNPN, SVGIG (reference sequence). J gave up 2 bases and V 2 bases, and 11 bases lay outside the gene matches. In DNA form, the CDR3 reads TGTGCCTGGAGTTTTTTTTCGACAGGGGATCGCAATCAGCCCCAGCATTTT. This codes for CAWSFFSTGDRNQPQHF.

This sequence joins TRBV12-3 or TRBV12-4 and TRBJ1-3; D might be TRBD1 (5 bases). The CDR3 sequence is 13 residues long. V was shortened by 7 bases and J by 8 bases, with 15 bases between the two germline ends. This CDR3 reads CASIRPEGYTIYF. The DNA for the CDR3 is TGTGCCAGCATTCGACCAGAGGGGTACACCATATATTTT.

This clonotype was detected ten times or more. V gene TRBV9 combines with J gene TRBJ2-5; D might be TRBD1 (5 bases). Trimming cost V 2 bases and J 4 bases, with 9 bases left between them. The CDR3 spans 13 residues. CDR1 and CDR2 (germline): SGDLS, YYNGEE. The CDR3 region has the DNA TGTGCCAGCAGCGTGAGACAGCTAGAGACCCAGTACTTC. As protein: CASSVRQLETQYF.

This clonotype was seen only a few times. The J gene is TRBJ2-1, the V gene TRBV4-2; possibly TRBD2 for D (6 bases). The CDR3 has 15 amino acids. Trimming cost V 1 base and J 7 bases, with 14 bases left between them. From germline, CDR1 is LGHNA and CDR2 YNFKEQ. DNA for the CDR3: TGTGCCAGCAGCCAAGTAGGGCGGGGCGGTAATGAGCAGTTCTTC. Amino acid sequence: CASSQVGRGGNEQFF.

This clonotype was detected only a few times. This chain links TRBV12-3 or TRBV12-4 with TRBJ1-5; D remains unclear. The V end lost 5 bases, the J end lost 3 bases, and 11 bases lay between the germline ends. The CDR3 has 14 amino acids. The CDR3 sequence: CASSPTAVNQPQHF. The CDR3 DNA is TGTGCCAGCAGTCCTACAGCAGTCAATCAGCCCCAGCATTTT.

The V gene is TRBV5-1, the J gene TRBJ2-4, with TRBD2 matching over 8 bases. The CDR3 contains 14 residues. Germline values: CDR1 SGHRS, CDR2 YFSETQ. Trimming cost V 0 bases and J 8 bases; bases outside gene matches: 4. The CDR3 loop reads CASSLGSGGDIQYF. DNA for the CDR3: TGCGCCAGCAGCTTGGGGAGCGGGGGAGACATTCAGTACTTC.

The genes are TRBV11-2 and TRBJ2-3; D ambiguous. In germline, CDR1 is SGHAT, CDR2 FQNNGV. CDR3 length: 14 amino acids. The V end lost 5 bases, the J end lost 3 bases, and 12 bases lay between the germline ends. CDR3 loop: CASSRLQRTDTQYF. In DNA form, the CDR3 reads TGTGCCAGCAGCCGGTTACAGAGAACAGATACGCAGTATTTT.

V usage is TRBV5-4 and J usage is TRBJ1-3; weak D call: TRBD1 (6 bases). The CDR3 length is 15 residues. Germline V gene lookup returns CDR1 SGHNT and CDR2 YYREEE (reference sequence). Deletions cut 4 bases from V and 0 bases from J, with 11 bases between. The CDR3: CASSLPDSSGNTIYF. For the CDR3, the DNA is TGTGCCAGCAGCCTTCCGGACAGCTCTGGAAACACCATATATTTT.

The chain has TRBV6-2 or TRBV6-3 and TRBJ1-1; TRBD1 might be the D (6 bases). V was pared by 2 bases and J by 0 bases, with 10 bases between. Germline CDR1 is MNHEY and CDR2 is SVGEGT. This CDR3 region has 15 residues. CDR3 bases: TGTGCCAGCAGTTACCTGGACAGAATGAACACTGAAGCTTTCTTT. This sequence encodes CASSYLDRMNTEAFF.

This sequence joins TRBV18 and TRBJ2-3; D call uncertain. V was clipped by 0 bases and J by 2 bases, with 3 bases between them. Germline loops: CDR1 KGHSH, CDR2 LQKENI. This CDR3 comprises 13 residues. CDR3 nucleotide sequence: TGTGCCAGCTCACCACCGGCCACAGATACGCAGTATTTT. Its protein is CASSPPATDTQYF. Full variable domain (outside the CDR3, taken from reference TRBV18 and TRBJ2-3): NAGVMQNPRHLVRRRGQEARLRCSPMKGHSHVYWYRQLPEEGLKFMVYLQKENIIDESGMPKERFSAEFPKEGPSILRIQQVVRGDSAAYFCASSPPATDTQYFGPGTRLTVL.

V usage is TRBV7-9 and J usage is TRBJ1-1; D not resolved. Germline assignment: CDR1 SEHNR and CDR2 FQNEAQ (reference sequence). This CDR3 region has 15 residues. V was clipped by 3 bases and J by 1 base, with 12 bases between them. In DNA, the CDR3 is TGTGCCAGCAGCTTGCGAGCCGCGGAGAACACTGAAGCTTTCTTT. Translation: CASSLRAAENTEAFF.

This clonotype appeared a few times. The chain recombines TRBV18 with TRBJ1-3; D uncertain. Germline lookup yields CDR1 KGHSH and CDR2 LQKENI. This CDR3 is 16 amino acids long. Trimming stripped 4 bases from V and 0 bases from J, with 13 bases between. The CDR3 sequence: CASSLGESHSGNTIYF. The CDR3 DNA sequence: TGTGCCAGCTCACTCGGGGAATCCCACTCTGGAAACACCATATATTTT.

The sample holds a few counts of this clonotype. V gene TRBV9 combines with J gene TRBJ1-3, with D possibly matching TRBD1 (5 bases). The germline V gene has CDR1 SGDLS and CDR2 YYNGEE. Trimming removed 0 bases at V and 5 bases at J, with 9 bases between. The CDR3 covers 14 residues. The CDR3: CASSVEVDRNTIYF. Here the CDR3 DNA reads TGTGCCAGCAGCGTAGAGGTGGACAGAAACACCATATATTTT. Filled out from reference TRBV9 and TRBJ1-3, the complete variable domain reads DSGVTQTPKHLITATGQRVTLRCSPRSGDLSVYWYQQSLDQGLQFLIQYYNGEERAKGNILERFSAQQFPDLHSELNLSSLELGDSALYFCASSVEVDRNTIYFGEGSWLTVV.

V and J are TRBV5-1 and TRBJ2-1; 10 nucleotides agree with TRBD1. The CDR3 is made up of 17 amino acids. Losses at the gene ends were 5 bases for V and 5 bases for J; bases not matched to a gene: 13. The V gene's germline CDR1 is SGHRS and CDR2 YFSETQ. The DNA of the CDR3 is TGCGCCAGCAGTTCCCTTTGGCCGGGACAGGGGAACAATGAGCAGTTCTTC. Its protein is CASSSLWPGQGNNEQFF. The variable domain in full, with the rest retrieved from reference TRBV5-1 and TRBJ2-1, is KAGVTQTPRYLIKTRGQQVTLSCSPISGHRSVSWYQQTPGQGLQFLFEYFSETQRNKGNFPGRFSGRQFSNSRSEMNVSTLELGDSALYLCASSSLWPGQGNNEQFFGPGTRLTVL.

The gene calls are TRBV24-1 and TRBJ1-1, with TRBD1 identical over 9 bases. The germline V gene has CDR1 KGHDR and CDR2 SFDVKD. V lost 4 bases and J lost 7; bases outside the gene matches: 15. This CDR3 comprises 17 residues. CDR3 sequence: CATSDLGQGGEDDEAFF. CDR3 sequence (DNA): TGTGCCACCAGTGACCTGGGACAGGGAGGCGAGGATGATGAAGCTTTCTTT.

Many counts were recorded for this clonotype. DNA for the CDR3: TGCAGCGTCACGGCCGACACTGAAGCTTTCTTT. It codes for CSVTADTEAFF. The rearrangement links TRBV29-1 to TRBJ1-1; D is unresolved. The germline V gene has CDR1 SQVTM and CDR2 ANQGSEA. V was cut by 6 bases and J by 3 bases, with 8 bases left in between. This CDR3 is 11 amino acids long.

This clonotype has just a few counts. The rearrangement uses TRBV20-1 and TRBJ2-1; no clear D. Deletions cut 0 bases from V and 3 bases from J, with 9 bases between. CDR3 length: 14 residues. Germline CDR1 is DFQATT and CDR2 is SNEGSKA (reference sequence). As DNA, the CDR3 is TGCAGTGCTAGAGAAAGTAACAGCTACAATGAGCAGTTCTTC. It codes for CSARESNSYNEQFF.

CDR3 nucleotides: TGCAGCGTCCGGGGACTTCTCTACGAGCAGTACTTC. Translated, it gives CSVRGLLYEQYF. The rearrangement links TRBV29-1 to TRBJ2-7, with D perhaps matching TRBD2 (6 bases). Germline lookup yields CDR1 SQVTM and CDR2 ANQGSEA. This CDR3 spans 12 amino acids. The V end was cut by 6 bases, the J end by 3 bases, with 12 bases between.

The V and J genes are TRBV29-1 and TRBJ2-7; weak D call: TRBD2 (5 bases). Trimming left V 6 bases short and J 3 bases short, with 9 bases between. The CDR3 has 11 residues. The germline CDR1 and CDR2 sequences are SQVTM and ANQGSEA. CDR3: CSVVRDYEQYF. The CDR3 DNA follows: TGCAGCGTGGTTCGGGACTACGAGCAGTACTTC.

This chain links TRBV10-3 with TRBJ1-5; D uncertain. Per germline, CDR1 ENHRY and CDR2 SYGVKD. Between the trimmed V and J ends, which lost 3 bases and 4 bases, there was a span of 7 bases. The CDR3 runs 13 residues. The CDR3 protein is CAISELGNQPQHF. The CDR3 DNA sequence: TGTGCCATCAGTGAATTAGGGAATCAGCCCCAGCATTTT.

A few counts support this clonotype. The chain carries TRBV20-1 and TRBJ1-6, with 10 bases fitting TRBD1. Germline V CDR1 and CDR2: DFQATT, SNEGSKA (reference sequence). This CDR3 has 14 residues. V was pared by 5 bases and J by 7 bases, with 5 bases of the junction left unmatched. CDR3 residues: CSASGTGANSPLHF. CDR3 bases: TGCAGTGCTTCCGGGACAGGGGCCAATTCACCCCTCCACTTT.

The chain is built from TRBV12-3 or TRBV12-4 and TRBJ2-1; D is undetermined. V lost 6 bases and J 10 bases, leaving 13 bases between the germline ends. CDR3 length: 12 amino acids. In nucleotides, the CDR3 is TGTGCCAGCAGCTCCCGGAAACGGGAGCAGTTCTTC. Protein sequence: CASSSRKREQFF.

The chain is built from TRBV2 and TRBJ2-5; D possibly corresponds to TRBD2 (6 bases). Between the trimmed V and J ends, which lost 7 bases and 7 bases, there was a span of 19 bases. The CDR3 totals 14 residues. CDR1 and CDR2 (germline): SNHLY, FYNNEI. The CDR3 DNA follows: TGTGCCAGCAATGGCGACTCTCCCGGGGGGACCCAGTACTTC. Encoded protein: CASNGDSPGGTQYF.

This clonotype was seen only a few times. V and J are TRBV2 and TRBJ1-2; 7 bases are a match to TRBD1. This CDR3 contains 14 residues. V dropped 6 bases and J dropped 7; count of bases not matched to a gene: 11. CDR1 SNHLY and CDR2 FYNNEI come from the germline V gene. The CDR3 region is CASSNAGTAGGYTF. CDR3 nucleotide sequence: TGTGCCAGCAGCAACGCCGGGACAGCGGGTGGCTACACCTTC. Full variable domain (missing parts from reference TRBV2 and TRBJ1-2): EPEVTQTPSHQVTQMGQEVILRCVPISNHLYFYWYRQILGQKVEFLVSFYNNEISEKSEIFDDQFSVERPDGSNFTLKIRSTKLEDSAMYFCASSNAGTAGGYTFGSGTRLTVV.

The chain carries TRBV12-3 or TRBV12-4 and TRBJ2-3; D unclear. Trimming cost V 0 bases and J 7 bases, with 11 bases left between them. CDR3 length: 14 amino acids. The CDR3 loop reads CASSLAAHSYTQYF. In nucleotides, the CDR3 is TGTGCCAGCAGTTTAGCAGCACACTCCTATACGCAGTATTTT.

The V and J genes are TRBV7-6 and TRBJ1-6; D perhaps matches TRBD1 (5 bases). The CDR3 consists of 14 residues. V dropped 1 base and J dropped 10 bases, with 11 bases sitting between them. Germline loops: CDR1 SGHVS, CDR2 FNYEAQ. The CDR3 loop is CASSLDSPGSPLHF. CDR3 in DNA: TGTGCCAGCAGCTTAGACAGTCCAGGGTCACCCCTCCACTTT.

Ten or more counts support this clonotype. V is TRBV12-3 or TRBV12-4 and J is TRBJ1-1, with TRBD1 identical over 9 bases. The length of the CDR3 is 13 residues. With 5 bases clipped from V and 5 bases from J, the junction kept 3 bases outside the gene matches. The CDR3 region is CASSTGGRTEAFF. The CDR3 nucleotides are TGTGCCAGCAGTACAGGGGGCCGTACTGAAGCTTTCTTT.

The J gene is TRBJ1-2, the V gene TRBV4-3, with 8 bases aligning to TRBD1. The germline CDR1 and CDR2 sequences are LGHNA and YSLEER. This CDR3 contains 14 residues. Losses at the gene ends were 4 bases for V and 10 bases for J; bases not matched to a gene: 11. CDR3 sequence: CASSPGQGRESYTF. Written as DNA, the CDR3 is TGCGCCAGCAGCCCCGGACAGGGACGAGAGTCCTACACCTTC.

This chain links TRBV25-1 with TRBJ2-5; D tentatively reads TRBD1 or TRBD2 (5 bases each). The germline V gene encodes CDR1 MGHDK and CDR2 SYGVNS. CDR3 length: 10 residues. The V gene lost 8 bases and the J gene lost 10 bases, with 11 bases spanning the gap. For the CDR3, the DNA is TGTGCCAGCGGCGAGGGGAGCCAGTACTTC. It encodes CASGEGSQYF.

The rearrangement joins TRBV10-3 to TRBJ1-5; tentative D call: TRBD1 (5 bases). The CDR3 consists of 14 residues. Germline loops: CDR1 ENHRY, CDR2 SYGVKD. Between the trimmed V and J ends, which lost 3 bases and 5 bases, there was a span of 11 bases. The CDR3 region is CAISEGRVDQPQHF. DNA for the CDR3: TGTGCCATCAGTGAAGGCAGGGTTGATCAGCCCCAGCATTTT.

In this sample, this clonotype turned up once. The chain uses TRBV6-6 and TRBJ2-5; maybe TRBD2 (5 bases). The V and J ends lost 0 bases and 0 bases respectively, with 17 bases between them. The CDR3 covers 18 residues. From germline, CDR1 is MNHNY and CDR2 SVGAGI (reference sequence). The CDR3 nucleotides read TGTGCCAGCAGTTACTCGGGCCGAAGCGGACTGTACCAAGAGACCCAGTACTTC. Amino acid sequence: CASSYSGRSGLYQETQYF.

This clonotype has only a few counts. This chain joins TRBV7-9 and TRBJ2-1; 9 bases match TRBD1. J gave up 9 bases and V 5 bases, and 8 bases lay outside the gene matches. Germline CDR1 is SEHNR and CDR2 is FQNEAQ (reference sequence). CDR3 length: 14 amino acids. CDR3: CASSLGQGLTEQFF. The CDR3 DNA follows: TGTGCCAGCAGCCTGGGACAGGGTTTGACTGAGCAGTTCTTC.